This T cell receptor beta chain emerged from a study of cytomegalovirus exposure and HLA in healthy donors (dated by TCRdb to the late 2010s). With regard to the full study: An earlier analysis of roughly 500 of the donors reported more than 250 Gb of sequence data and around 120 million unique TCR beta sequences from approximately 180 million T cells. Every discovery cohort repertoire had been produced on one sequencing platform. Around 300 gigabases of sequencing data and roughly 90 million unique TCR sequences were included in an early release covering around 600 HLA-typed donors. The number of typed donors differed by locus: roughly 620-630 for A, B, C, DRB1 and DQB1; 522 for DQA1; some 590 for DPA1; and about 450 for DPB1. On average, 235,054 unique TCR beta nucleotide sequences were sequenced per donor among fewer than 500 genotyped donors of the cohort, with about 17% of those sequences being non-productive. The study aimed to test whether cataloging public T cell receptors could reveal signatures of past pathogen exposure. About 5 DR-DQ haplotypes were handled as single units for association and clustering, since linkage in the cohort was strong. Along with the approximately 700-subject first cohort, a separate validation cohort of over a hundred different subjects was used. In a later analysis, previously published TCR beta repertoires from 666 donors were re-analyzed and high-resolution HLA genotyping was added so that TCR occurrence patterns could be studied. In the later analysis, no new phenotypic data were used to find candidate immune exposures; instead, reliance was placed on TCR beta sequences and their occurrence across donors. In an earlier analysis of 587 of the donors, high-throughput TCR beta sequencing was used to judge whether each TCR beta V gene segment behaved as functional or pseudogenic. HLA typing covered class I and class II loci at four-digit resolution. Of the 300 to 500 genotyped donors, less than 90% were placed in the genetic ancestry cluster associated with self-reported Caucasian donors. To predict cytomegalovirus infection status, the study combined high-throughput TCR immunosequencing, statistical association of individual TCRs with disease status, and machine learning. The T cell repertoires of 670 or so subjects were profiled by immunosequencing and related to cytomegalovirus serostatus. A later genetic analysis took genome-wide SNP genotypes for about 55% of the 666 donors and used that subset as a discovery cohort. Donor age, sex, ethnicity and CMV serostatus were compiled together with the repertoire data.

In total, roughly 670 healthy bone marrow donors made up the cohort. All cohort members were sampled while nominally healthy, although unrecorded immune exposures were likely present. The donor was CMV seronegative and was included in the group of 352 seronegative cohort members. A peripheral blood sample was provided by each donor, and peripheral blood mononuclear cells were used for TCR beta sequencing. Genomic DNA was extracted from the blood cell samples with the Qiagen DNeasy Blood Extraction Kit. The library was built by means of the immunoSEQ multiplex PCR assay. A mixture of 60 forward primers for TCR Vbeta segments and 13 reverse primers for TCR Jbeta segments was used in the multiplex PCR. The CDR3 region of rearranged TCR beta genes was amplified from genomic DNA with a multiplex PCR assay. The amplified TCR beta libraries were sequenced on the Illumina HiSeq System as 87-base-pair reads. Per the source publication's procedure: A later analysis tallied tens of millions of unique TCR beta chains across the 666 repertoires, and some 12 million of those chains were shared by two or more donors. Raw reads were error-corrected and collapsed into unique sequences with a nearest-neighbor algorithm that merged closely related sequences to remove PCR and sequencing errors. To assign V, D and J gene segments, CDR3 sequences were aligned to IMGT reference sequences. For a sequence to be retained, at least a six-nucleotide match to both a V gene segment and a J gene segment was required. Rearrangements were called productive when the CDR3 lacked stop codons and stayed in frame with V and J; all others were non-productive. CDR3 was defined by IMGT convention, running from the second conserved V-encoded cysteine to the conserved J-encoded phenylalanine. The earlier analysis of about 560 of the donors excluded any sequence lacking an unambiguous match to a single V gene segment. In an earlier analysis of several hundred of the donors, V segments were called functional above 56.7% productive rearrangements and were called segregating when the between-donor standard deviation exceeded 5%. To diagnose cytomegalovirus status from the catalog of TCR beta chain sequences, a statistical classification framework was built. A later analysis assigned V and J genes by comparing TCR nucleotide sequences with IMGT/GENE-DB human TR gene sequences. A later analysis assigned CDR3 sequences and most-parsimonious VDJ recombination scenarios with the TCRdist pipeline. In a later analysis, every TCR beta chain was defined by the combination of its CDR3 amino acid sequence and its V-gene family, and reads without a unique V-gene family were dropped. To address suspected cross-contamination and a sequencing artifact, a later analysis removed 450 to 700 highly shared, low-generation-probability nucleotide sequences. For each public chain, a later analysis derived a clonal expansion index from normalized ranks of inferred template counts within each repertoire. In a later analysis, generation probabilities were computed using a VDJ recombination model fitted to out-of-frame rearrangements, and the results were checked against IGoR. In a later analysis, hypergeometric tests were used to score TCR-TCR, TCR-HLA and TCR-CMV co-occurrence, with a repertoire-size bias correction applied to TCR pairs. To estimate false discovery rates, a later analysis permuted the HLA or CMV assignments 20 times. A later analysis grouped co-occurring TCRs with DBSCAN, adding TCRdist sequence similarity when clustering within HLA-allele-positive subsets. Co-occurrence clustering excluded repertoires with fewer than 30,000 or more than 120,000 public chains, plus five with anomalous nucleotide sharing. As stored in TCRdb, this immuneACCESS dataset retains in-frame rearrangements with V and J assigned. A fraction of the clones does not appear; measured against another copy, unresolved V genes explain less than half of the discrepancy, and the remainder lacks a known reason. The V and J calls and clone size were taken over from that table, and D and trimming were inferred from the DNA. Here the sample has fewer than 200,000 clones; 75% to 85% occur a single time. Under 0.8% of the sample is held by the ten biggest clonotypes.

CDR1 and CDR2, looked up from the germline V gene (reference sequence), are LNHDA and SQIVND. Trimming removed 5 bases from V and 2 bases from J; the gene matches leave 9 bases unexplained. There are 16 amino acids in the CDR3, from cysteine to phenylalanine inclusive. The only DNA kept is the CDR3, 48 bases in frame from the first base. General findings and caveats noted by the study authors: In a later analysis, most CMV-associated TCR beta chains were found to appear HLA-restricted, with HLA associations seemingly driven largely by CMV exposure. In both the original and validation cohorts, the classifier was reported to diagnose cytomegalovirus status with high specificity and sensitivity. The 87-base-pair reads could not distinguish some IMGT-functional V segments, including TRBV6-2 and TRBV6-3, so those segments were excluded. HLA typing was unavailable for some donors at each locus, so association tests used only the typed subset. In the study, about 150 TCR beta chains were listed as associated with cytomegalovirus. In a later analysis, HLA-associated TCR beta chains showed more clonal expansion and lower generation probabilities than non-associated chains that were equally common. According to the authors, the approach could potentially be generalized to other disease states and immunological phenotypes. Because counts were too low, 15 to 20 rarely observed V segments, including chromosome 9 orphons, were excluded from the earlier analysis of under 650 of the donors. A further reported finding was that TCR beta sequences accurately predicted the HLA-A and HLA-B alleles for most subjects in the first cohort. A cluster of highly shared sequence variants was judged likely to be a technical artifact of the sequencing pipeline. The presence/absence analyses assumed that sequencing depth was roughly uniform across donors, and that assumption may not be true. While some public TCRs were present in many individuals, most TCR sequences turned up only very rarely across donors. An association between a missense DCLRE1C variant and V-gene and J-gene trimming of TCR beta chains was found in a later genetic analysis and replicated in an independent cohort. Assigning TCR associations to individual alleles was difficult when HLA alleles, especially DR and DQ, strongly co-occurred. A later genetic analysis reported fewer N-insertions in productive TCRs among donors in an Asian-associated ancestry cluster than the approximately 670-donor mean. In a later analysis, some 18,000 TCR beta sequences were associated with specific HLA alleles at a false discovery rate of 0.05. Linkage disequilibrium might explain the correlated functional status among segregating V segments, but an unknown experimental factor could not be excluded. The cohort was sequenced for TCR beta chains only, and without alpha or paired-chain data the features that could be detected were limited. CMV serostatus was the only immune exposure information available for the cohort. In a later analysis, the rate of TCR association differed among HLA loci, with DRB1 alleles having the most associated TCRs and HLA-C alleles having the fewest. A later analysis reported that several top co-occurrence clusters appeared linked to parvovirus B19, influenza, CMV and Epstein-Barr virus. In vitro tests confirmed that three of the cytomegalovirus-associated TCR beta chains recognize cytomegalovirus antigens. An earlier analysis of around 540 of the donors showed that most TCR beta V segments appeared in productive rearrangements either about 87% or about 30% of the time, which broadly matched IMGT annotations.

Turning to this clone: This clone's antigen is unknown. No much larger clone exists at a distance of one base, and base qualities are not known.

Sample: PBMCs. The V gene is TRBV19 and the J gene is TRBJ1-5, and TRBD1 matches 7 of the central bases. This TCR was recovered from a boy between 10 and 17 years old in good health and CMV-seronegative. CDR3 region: CASSSIVDRRNQPQHF. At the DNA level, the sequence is TGTGCCAGTAGTTCGATAGTGGACAGGCGCAATCAGCCCCAGCATTTT.